The T cell receptor (beta chain) described here comes from a study of Ad26.COV2.S vaccination and SARS-CoV-2 variants. Overall study: Of the COV1001 trial arms, the Ad26.COV2.S arm included the donor. Notes on the study in general: Across vaccine and placebo recipients, the breadth of non-spike TCRs was similar.

Comment on this clone: Antigen unknown.

TCRdb's copy holds only in-frame clones and misses some; the assay was immunoSEQ multiplex PCR. The top ten clones hold over 5% of a sample with fewer than 400,000 clones, 85% to 90% of them seen once. The sample's treatment: around 19 received Ad26.COV2.S at low or high dose, single or two shots; about five received placebo; per-sample allocation not given. The investigators took samples on day 63 after the first vaccine or placebo injection. The clonotype was recovered from a person aged 18 to 59 who received the Ad26.COV2.S COVID-19 vaccine or a placebo. Here the sequenced sample was peripheral blood, taken in a trial of Ad26.COV2.S vaccine versus placebo.

CDR3 coding DNA: TGTGCCAGCAGTTTAGCCTGGGGCTATGGCTACACCTTC. It specifies CASSLAWGYGYTF. This chain joins TRBV12-3 or TRBV12-4 and TRBJ1-2; D is unresolved. V was clipped by 0 bases and J by 4 bases, with 6 bases between them. The CDR3 has 13 residues.